This TCR beta chain originates from a study of T cell responses to AZD1222 COVID-19 vaccine. Study-level information: Pooled samples include second doses given at about 4 or 12 weeks.

Using immunoSEQ multiplex PCR, the repertoire was profiled, and TCRdb retains in-frame clones only, with some absent. Of under 150,000 clones in the sample, more than 85% were seen once. This CDR3 contains 15 residues. The germline V gene has CDR1 KGHSH and CDR2 LQKENI. V was pared by 6 bases and J by 4 bases, with 17 bases between. Study results and caveats: Researchers took repertoire samples only after the peak T cell response had come. There were mostly white British donors and more females than males, and clonal diversity was possibly underestimated.

As concerns this clone: Its antigen is still unknown.

The sequenced sample was peripheral blood, obtained on day 0 of AZD1222 vaccination. This TCR came from an adult in good health. This rearrangement joins TRBV18 to TRBJ2-3; possibly TRBD2 for D (6 bases). The CDR3 DNA is TGTGCCAGCTCGCGGAGGCGGCGGGAAGCAGATACGCAGTATTTT. It translates to CASSRRRREADTQYF.